This passage covers 27 T cell receptor beta chains from one sample sequenced in a study of cytomegalovirus exposure and HLA in healthy donors. Vbeta (60) and Jbeta (13) primers were used in the PCR. The protocol was immunoSEQ multiplex PCR, while the TCRdb copy is restricted to in-frame clones and leaves out a portion. The sample records 250,000 or so clones, around 81% being singletons. Sequenced sample: PBMCs. These receptors originate from a woman between 55 and 75 years old in good health and CMV-seropositive.

The rearrangement links TRBV14 to TRBJ2-5; D possibly corresponds to TRBD2 (6 bases). This CDR3 is built from 14 residues. Trimming took off 2 bases at V and 5 bases at J, with 12 bases between the two ends. Germline-derived CDR1 and CDR2 are SGHDN and FVKESK. The CDR3 protein is CASSQFRAGETQYF. Here the CDR3 DNA reads TGTGCCAGCAGCCAATTCAGGGCGGGGGAGACCCAGTACTTC.

The chain uses TRBV9 and TRBJ1-2; TRBD1 agrees at 8 bases. The CDR3 extends over 13 amino acids. Germline loops: CDR1 SGDLS, CDR2 YYNGEE. With V trimmed by 4 bases and J by 8 bases, 7 bases remained unmatched. The CDR3 is CASSTGQGGGYTF. In DNA form, the CDR3 reads TGTGCCAGCAGCACCGGACAGGGAGGGGGCTACACCTTC.

This CDR3 reads CASSRRLGNIQYF. In nucleotides, the CDR3 is TGTGCCAGCAGCCGGCGACTGGGAAACATTCAGTACTTC. The rearrangement links TRBV7-8 to TRBJ2-4; D remains ambiguous. Germline V gives CDR1 SGHVS, CDR2 FQNEAQ. The CDR3 is made up of 13 amino acids. Trimming left V 5 bases short and J 6 bases short, with 11 bases between.

The chain employs TRBV28 and TRBJ1-5; 9 nucleotides agree with TRBD1. The CDR3 is 15 residues long. CDR1 and CDR2 (germline): MDHEN, SYDVKM. J gave up 3 bases and V 6 bases, and 6 bases lay outside the gene matches. The CDR3 DNA follows: TGTGCCAGCAGATTCGACAGGGGGGACAATCAGCCCCAGCATTTT. Translating it yields CASRFDRGDNQPQHF.

The chain uses TRBV4-1 and TRBJ1-4, with D possibly matching TRBD1 (5 bases). CDR1 is MGHRA, CDR2 YSYEKL, per germline. This CDR3 is built from 13 residues. The CDR3 DNA follows: TGCGGGGCGCGGGGGGAAAACGATGAAAAACTGTTTTTT. Protein product: CGARGENDEKLFF.

This clone occurred once. The chain has TRBV28 and TRBJ1-1, with 9 bases identical to TRBD1. The CDR3 runs to 17 residues. With 7 bases clipped from V and 1 base from J, the junction kept 13 bases outside the gene matches. Germline V gene data show CDR1 as MDHEN and CDR2 as SYDVKM. CDR3: CASNSLGQGKGNTEAFF. CDR3 coding DNA: TGTGCCAGCAACTCCCTAGGACAGGGGAAAGGGAACACTGAAGCTTTCTTT.

This chain's CDR3 is CSVVVRGRWNTEAFF. For the CDR3, the DNA is TGCAGCGTTGTAGTGCGGGGGCGGTGGAACACTGAAGCTTTCTTT. The V call is TRBV29-1, the J call TRBJ1-1; possibly TRBD1 for D (6 bases). CDR3 size: 15 residues. Germline loops: CDR1 SQVTM, CDR2 ANQGSEA. With 4 bases removed from V and 1 base from J, the gap between germline ends came to 16 bases. The full variable domain, rest sourced from reference TRBV29-1 and TRBJ1-1, is SAVISQKPSRDICQRGTSLTIQCQVDSQVTMMFWYRQQPGQSLTLIATANQGSEATYESGFVIDKFPISRPNLTFSTLTVSNMSPEDSSIYLCSVVVRGRWNTEAFFGQGTRLTVV.

This chain connects TRBV5-4 to TRBJ2-7, with 9 bases lining up with TRBD1. Germline-derived CDR1 and CDR2 are SGHNT and YYREEE (reference sequence). V shed 0 bases, J shed 5 bases, and the junction held 12 bases outside the gene matches. CDR3 length: 17 amino acids. CDR3 in amino acids: CASSLVWGGTGRDEQYF. CDR3 DNA: TGTGCCAGCAGCTTGGTATGGGGGGGGACAGGGAGGGACGAGCAGTACTTC. Looking up the rest from reference TRBV5-4 and TRBJ2-7 gives the full variable domain: ETGVTQSPTHLIKTRGQQVTLRCSSQSGHNTVSWYQQALGQGPQFIFQYYREEENGRGNFPPRFSGLQFPNYSSELNVNALELDDSALYLCASSLVWGGTGRDEQYFGPGTRLTVT.

J is TRBJ1-1 and V is TRBV6-5, with D possibly matching TRBD1 (5 bases). This CDR3 is built from 12 residues. V was shortened by 11 bases and J by 6 bases, with 16 bases between the two germline ends. Per the germline V gene, CDR1 is MNHEY and CDR2 is SVGAGI. The DNA of the CDR3 is TGTGCCGTCACTTCGGGGGGTGCTGAAGCTTTCTTT. Protein product: CAVTSGGAEAFF.

V gene TRBV30 combines with J gene TRBJ1-6, with D perhaps TRBD1 (5 bases). V was pared by 4 bases and J by 9 bases, with 25 bases between. The CDR3 consists of 17 residues. The germline gives CDR1 GTSNPN, CDR2 SVGIG (reference sequence). DNA for the CDR3: TGTGCCTGGACGCAATTTGGGGGGGTTCTTAAAGGTTCACCCCTCCACTTT. This encodes CAWTQFGGVLKGSPLHF.

V usage is TRBV28 and J usage is TRBJ2-7; TRBD1 agrees at 7 bases. V was clipped by 6 bases and J by 1 base; unmatched bases: 9. From germline, CDR1 is MDHEN and CDR2 SYDVKM. The CDR3 loop spans 15 amino acids. CDR3 nucleotides: TGTGCCAGCAGGCAGACCGGGACAGCTTCCTACGAGCAGTACTTC. Translating gives CASRQTGTASYEQYF.

The V call is TRBV2, the J call TRBJ2-2; TRBD2 aligns across 15 bases. J lost 7 bases, V lost 1 base, and 10 bases had no gene match. Looked up from germline, CDR1 is SNHLY and CDR2 is FYNNEI. The CDR3 extends over 19 amino acids. CDR3 sequence: CASSEGGTGTSGRNGELFF. Written as DNA, the CDR3 is TGTGCCAGCAGTGAAGGAGGGACCGGGACTAGCGGGAGGAACGGGGAGCTGTTTTTT.

The chain is built from TRBV28 and TRBJ1-2, with D tentatively TRBD1 (5 bases). V lost 7 bases and J lost 2, with 11 bases in between. The CDR3 totals 13 residues. Germline assignment: CDR1 MDHEN and CDR2 SYDVKM. The CDR3 reads CASTGGRNYGYTF. CDR3 DNA: TGTGCCAGCACCGGGGGTAGGAACTATGGCTACACCTTC.

The chain uses TRBV2 and TRBJ1-5; D is undetermined. Germline V gene data show CDR1 as SNHLY and CDR2 as FYNNEI. The CDR3 runs 13 residues. Trimming removed 6 bases from V and 10 bases from J, with 16 bases in between. CDR3 nucleotides: TGTGCCAGCAGCGAACACCGGTTATACCCCCAGCATTTT. Protein product: CASSEHRLYPQHF.

This sequence joins TRBV7-8 and TRBJ2-7; 8 bases map to TRBD1. This CDR3 has 16 amino acids. The V segment lost 4 bases and the J segment 1 base; nucleotides outside the gene matches: 9. CDR1 SGHVS and CDR2 FQNEAQ come from the germline V gene. The CDR3 nucleotides read TGTGCCAGCAGCTCACCGACAGGGGAGAAGTCCTACGAGCAGTACTTC. Protein: CASSSPTGEKSYEQYF.

The rearrangement uses TRBV5-1 and TRBJ2-3; a possible D gene is TRBD1 (6 bases). The CDR3 runs 15 residues. Trimming took off 4 bases at V and 2 bases at J, with 14 bases between the two ends. CDR1 is SGHRS and CDR2 is YFSETQ in the germline V gene. CDR3 amino acids: CASSGLQGYTDTQYF. The CDR3 bases are TGCGCCAGCAGCGGCTTACAGGGATACACAGATACGCAGTATTTT. Full variable domain (missing parts from reference TRBV5-1 and TRBJ2-3): KAGVTQTPRYLIKTRGQQVTLSCSPISGHRSVSWYQQTPGQGLQFLFEYFSETQRNKGNFPGRFSGRQFSNSRSEMNVSTLELGDSALYLCASSGLQGYTDTQYFGPGTRLTVL.

This clone was found a few times. The chain joins TRBV5-1 to TRBJ1-4, with a weak D call TRBD1 (5 bases). From germline, CDR1 is SGHRS and CDR2 YFSETQ. This CDR3 contains 14 residues. Trimming took 4 bases from V and 8 from J, leaving 15 bases between them. CDR3 bases: TGCGCCAGCAGCCCCGAGGACAATAACGAAAAACTGTTTTTT. This encodes CASSPEDNNEKLFF. The whole variable domain, filled in from reference TRBV5-1 and TRBJ1-4, reads KAGVTQTPRYLIKTRGQQVTLSCSPISGHRSVSWYQQTPGQGLQFLFEYFSETQRNKGNFPGRFSGRQFSNSRSEMNVSTLELGDSALYLCASSPEDNNEKLFFGSGTQLSVL.

The chain joins TRBV5-6 to TRBJ2-2; D is undetermined. Trimming stripped 0 bases from V and 5 bases from J, with 5 bases between. The germline CDR1 and CDR2 sequences are SGHDT and YYEEEE. The CDR3 runs 13 residues. The CDR3 sequence is CASSLALTGELFF. In DNA, the CDR3 is TGTGCCAGCAGCTTGGCATTGACCGGGGAGCTGTTTTTT. Full variable domain (outside the CDR3, taken from reference TRBV5-6 and TRBJ2-2): DAGVTQSPTHLIKTRGQQVTLRCSPKSGHDTVSWYQQALGQGPQFIFQYYEEEERQRGNFPDRFSGHQFPNYSSELNVNALLLGDSALYLCASSLALTGELFFGEGSRLTVL.

The chain recombines TRBV27 with TRBJ2-7, with a weak D call TRBD1 (6 bases). Germline V gives CDR1 MNHEY, CDR2 SMNVEV (reference sequence). The CDR3 length is 17 residues. Trimming shortened V by 5 bases and J by 2 bases, and 22 bases separated the two germline ends. The CDR3 DNA follows: TGTGCCAGCAGTCCACTCCCCGGAAGGGGGAAACCCTACGAGCAGTACTTC. Its translation: CASSPLPGRGKPYEQYF.

This clone has more than one count but fewer than ten. The chain couples TRBV2 to TRBJ1-5; D call uncertain. CDR1 and CDR2 (germline): SNHLY, FYNNEI. V lost 3 bases, J lost 3 bases, and 12 bases lay in between. The CDR3 is 15 amino acids. CDR3 in DNA: TGTGCCAGCAGTGACGGCGGAGCCTTCAATCAGCCCCAGCATTTT. Translation gives CASSDGGAFNQPQHF.

This clone was seen more than once but under ten times. The rearrangement uses TRBV6-1 and TRBJ1-2; D is undetermined. The CDR3 has 14 residues. With 0 bases removed from V and 3 bases from J, the gap between germline ends came to 8 bases. Germline values: CDR1 MNHNS, CDR2 SASEGT. The CDR3 is CASSEAGQDYGYTF. The DNA of the CDR3 is TGTGCCAGCAGTGAAGCCGGCCAGGACTATGGCTACACCTTC.

The chain uses TRBV10-3 and TRBJ1-1; maybe TRBD1 (5 bases). From germline, CDR1 is ENHRY and CDR2 SYGVKD. Trimming took 2 bases from V and 1 from J, leaving 8 bases between them. The CDR3 contains 14 residues. This CDR3 is CAISELTANTEAFF. DNA for the CDR3: TGTGCCATCAGTGAGCTGACAGCGAACACTGAAGCTTTCTTT.

The chain joins TRBV13 to TRBJ1-1, with 12 bases matching TRBD1. CDR1 is PRHDT, CDR2 FYEKMQ, per germline (reference sequence). The CDR3 totals 14 residues. Germline trimming cut 5 bases from V and 7 bases from J; bases unmatched to any gene: 5. CDR3 amino acids: CASSEGTGGFEAFF. The CDR3, as DNA: TGTGCCAGCAGCGAGGGGACAGGGGGCTTTGAAGCTTTCTTT.

The gene calls are TRBV19 and TRBJ2-7, with TRBD1 matching 7 bases. The J segment lost 3 bases and the V segment lost 3 bases, leaving 8 bases of the junction unmatched. Per the germline V gene, CDR1 is LNHDA and CDR2 is SQIVND (reference sequence). The CDR3 sequence is 15 residues long. Here the CDR3 reads CASSITGTDLYEQYF. The CDR3 coding sequence is TGTGCCAGTAGTATCACCGGGACAGACCTCTACGAGCAGTACTTC.

The rearrangement joins TRBV19 to TRBJ2-7, with 9 positions matching TRBD2. Germline-derived CDR1 and CDR2 are LNHDA and SQIVND (reference sequence). This CDR3 contains 14 residues. After removal of 5 bases from V and 1 base from J, the junction contained 3 bases not matched to a gene. As DNA, the CDR3 is TGTGCCAGTAGTTCCCTAGCGGGATCCTACGAGCAGTACTTC. Translation: CASSSLAGSYEQYF.

This clone was recorded a few times. V and J are TRBV7-9 and TRBJ1-5; no firm D call. CDR3 length: 13 amino acids. Trimming left V 11 bases short and J 0 bases short, with 11 bases between. Germline V gene data show CDR1 as SEHNR and CDR2 as FQNEAQ (reference sequence). This CDR3 reads CASQAYSNQPQHF. Written as DNA, the CDR3 is TGTGCCTCTCAAGCGTATAGCAATCAGCCCCAGCATTTT.

This clone was picked up a small number of times. V is TRBV9 and J is TRBJ1-4; 9 bases map to TRBD1. Germline V gives CDR1 SGDLS, CDR2 YYNGEE. This CDR3 has 15 amino acids. J gave up 3 bases and V 4 bases, and 4 bases lay outside the gene matches. The CDR3 DNA reads TGTGCCAGCAGCAGACAGGGGGATCCTAATGAAAAACTGTTTTTT. Translating it yields CASSRQGDPNEKLFF.